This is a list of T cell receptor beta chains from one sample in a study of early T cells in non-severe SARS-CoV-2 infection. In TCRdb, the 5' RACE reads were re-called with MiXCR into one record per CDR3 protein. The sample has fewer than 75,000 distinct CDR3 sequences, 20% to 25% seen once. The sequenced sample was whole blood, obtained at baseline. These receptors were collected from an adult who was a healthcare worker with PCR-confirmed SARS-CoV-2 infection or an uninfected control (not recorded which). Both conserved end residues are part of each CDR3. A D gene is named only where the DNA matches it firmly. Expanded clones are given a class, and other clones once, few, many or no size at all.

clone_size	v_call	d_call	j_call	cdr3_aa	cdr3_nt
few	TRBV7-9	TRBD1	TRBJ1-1	CASSLGTGVGTEAFF	TGTGCCAGCAGCTTAGGGACAGGGGTAGGCACTGAAGCTTTCTTT
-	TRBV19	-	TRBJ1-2	CASSAGWYGYTF	TGTGCCAGTAGTGCTGGATGGTATGGCTACACCTTC
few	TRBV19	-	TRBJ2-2	CASSIYSLAGSGELFF	TGTGCCAGTAGTATTTACAGCCTAGCAGGATCCGGGGAGCTGTTTTTT
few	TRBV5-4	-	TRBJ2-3	CASSSVSGTDTQYF	TGTGCCAGCAGTTCAGTAAGTGGCACAGATACGCAGTATTTT
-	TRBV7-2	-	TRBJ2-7	CASSFMTVSEQYF	TGTGCCAGCAGCTTTATGACAGTCTCCGAGCAGTACTTC
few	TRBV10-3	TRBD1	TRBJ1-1	CAIRVTGTGDTEAFF	TGTGCCATCAGAGTTACCGGGACAGGGGACACTGAAGCTTTCTTT
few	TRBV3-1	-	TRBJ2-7	CASSPVGGGQYF	TGTGCCAGCAGCCCTGTCGGGGGAGGGCAGTACTTC
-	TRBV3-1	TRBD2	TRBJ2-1	CASSQTSGPLNNEQFF	TGTGCCAGCAGCCAAACTAGCGGCCCCCTCAACAATGAGCAGTTCTTC
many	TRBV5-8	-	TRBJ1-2	CASKLGLPTGYTF	TGTGCCAGCAAGTTGGGCCTCCCAACGGGCTACACCTTC
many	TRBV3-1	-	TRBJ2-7	CASSQYTGPYEQYF	TGTGCCAGCAGCCAATACACAGGCCCCTACGAGCAGTACTTC
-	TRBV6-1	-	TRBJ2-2	CASGDPNTGELFF	TGTGCCAGCGGTGACCCCAACACCGGGGAGCTGTTTTTT
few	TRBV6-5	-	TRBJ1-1	CASRSTIWETEAFF	TGTGCCAGCCGATCGACAATTTGGGAGACTGAAGCTTTCTTT
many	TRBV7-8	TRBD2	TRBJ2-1	CASSTSSSGGAVEQFF	TGTGCCAGCAGCACCTCCTCTAGCGGGGGGGCCGTTGAGCAGTTCTTC
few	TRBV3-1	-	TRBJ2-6	CASSPELAGPGANVLTF	TGTGCCAGCAGCCCCGAATTGGCGGGGCCTGGGGCCAACGTCCTGACTTTC
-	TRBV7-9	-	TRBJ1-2	CASSLENGGNTF	TGTGCCAGCAGCTTAGAGAACGGCGGCAACACCTTC
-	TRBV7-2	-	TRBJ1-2	CASSPNLGGARYGYTF	TGTGCCAGCAGTCCGAATTTAGGGGGGGCGAGATATGGCTACACCTTC
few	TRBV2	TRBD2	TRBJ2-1	CASRKSGGAINEQFF	TGTGCCAGCAGAAAGAGCGGGGGGGCGATCAATGAGCAGTTCTTC
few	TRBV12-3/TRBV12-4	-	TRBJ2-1	CASSPGGPQFF	TGTGCCAGCAGTCCCGGGGGACCCCAGTTCTTC
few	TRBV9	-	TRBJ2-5	CASSVGVIQETQYF	TGTGCCAGCAGCGTAGGAGTGATCCAAGAGACCCAGTACTTC
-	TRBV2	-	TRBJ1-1	CASSEYLQLEAFF	TGTGCCAGCAGTGAATACTTACAACTTGAAGCTTTCTTT
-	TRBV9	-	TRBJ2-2	CASSNRGGNSGELFF	TGTGCCAGCAGCAACAGAGGCGGGAACTCCGGGGAGCTGTTTTTT
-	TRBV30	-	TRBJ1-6	CAWSNQGRLVALHF	TGTGCCTGGAGTAATCAGGGCCGGTTGGTGGCCCTCCACTTT
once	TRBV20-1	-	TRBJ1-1	CSAGQETEAFF	TGCAGTGCTGGCCAGGAGACTGAAGCTTTCTTT
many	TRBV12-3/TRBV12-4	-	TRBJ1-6	CASSFGALWESPLHF	TGTGCCAGCAGTTTCGGGGCTTTATGGGAATCGCCCCTCCACTTT
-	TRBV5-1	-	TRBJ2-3	CASSATGPDTQYF	TGCGCCAGCAGCGCCACGGGGCCAGATACGCAGTATTTT
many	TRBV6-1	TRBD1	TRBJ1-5	CASRGQGRYNQPQHF	TGTGCCAGCAGAGGACAGGGGCGTTACAATCAGCCCCAGCATTTT
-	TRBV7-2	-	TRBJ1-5	CASSFSQDQPQHF	TGTGCCAGCAGCTTTTCCCAGGATCAGCCCCAGCATTTT
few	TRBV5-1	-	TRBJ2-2	CASRPGQATGELFF	TGCGCCAGCAGACCGGGGCAGGCCACCGGGGAGCTGTTTTTT
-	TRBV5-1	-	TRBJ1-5	CASSAGRNQPQHF	TGCGCCAGCAGCGCGGGACGTAATCAGCCCCAGCATTTT
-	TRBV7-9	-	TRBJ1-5	CASSLGAGIYQPQHF	TGTGCCAGCAGCTTAGGTGCAGGGATTTATCAGCCCCAGCATTTT
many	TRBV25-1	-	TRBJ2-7	CASSELGGNEQYF	TGTGCCAGCAGTGAACTCGGTGGAAACGAGCAGTACTTC